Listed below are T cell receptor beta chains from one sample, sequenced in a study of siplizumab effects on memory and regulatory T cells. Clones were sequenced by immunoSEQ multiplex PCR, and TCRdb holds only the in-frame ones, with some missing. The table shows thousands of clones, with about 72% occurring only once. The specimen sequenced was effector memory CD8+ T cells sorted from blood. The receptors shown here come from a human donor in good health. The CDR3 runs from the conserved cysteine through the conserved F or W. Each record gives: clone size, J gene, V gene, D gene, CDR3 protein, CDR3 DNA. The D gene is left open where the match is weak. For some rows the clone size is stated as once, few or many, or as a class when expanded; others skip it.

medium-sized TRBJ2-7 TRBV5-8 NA CASSLFPGHIYEQYF TGTGCCAGCAGCTTGTTCCCGGGACATATCTACGAGCAGTACTTC
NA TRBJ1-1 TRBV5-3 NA CASSLLNTEAFF TGTGCCAGCAGCTTACTGAACACTGAAGCTTTCTTT
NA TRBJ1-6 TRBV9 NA CASSVGSQVGHSPLHF TGTGCCAGCAGCGTAGGATCGCAGGTTGGCCATTCACCCCTCCACTTT
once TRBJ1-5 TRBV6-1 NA CASATNQPQHF TGTGCCAGCGCAACGAATCAGCCCCAGCATTTT
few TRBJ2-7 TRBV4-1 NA CASSRGERTYEQYF TGCGCCAGCAGCCGGGGGGAGCGGACCTACGAGCAGTACTTC
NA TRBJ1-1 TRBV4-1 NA CASSHSRSWNTEAFF TGCGCCAGCAGCCACTCGCGAAGCTGGAACACTGAAGCTTTCTTT
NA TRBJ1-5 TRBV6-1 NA CASSESRVDQPQHF TGTGCCAGCAGTGAAAGTAGGGTGGATCAGCCCCAGCATTTT
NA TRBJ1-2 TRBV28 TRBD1 CASSLQGARYGYTF TGTGCCAGCAGTCTACAGGGGGCTAGGTATGGCTACACCTTC
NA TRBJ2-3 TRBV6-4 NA CASSDSAGSTDTQYF TGTGCCAGCAGTGACTCAGCGGGTAGCACAGATACGCAGTATTTT
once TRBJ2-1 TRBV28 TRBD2 CASRPRQGELAGRRFF TGTGCCAGCAGACCAAGACAGGGAGAACTAGCGGGACGTCGATTCTTC
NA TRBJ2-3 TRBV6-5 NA CASTNTHRTDTQYF TGTGCCAGCACCAACACTCACCGCACAGATACGCAGTATTTT
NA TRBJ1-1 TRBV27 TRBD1 CASSFSGTGNTEAFF TGTGCCAGCAGTTTCTCCGGGACAGGGAACACTGAAGCTTTCTTT
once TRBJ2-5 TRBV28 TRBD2 CASHITNWGGETQYF TGTGCCAGCCATATTACTAACTGGGGAGGGGAGACCCAGTACTTC
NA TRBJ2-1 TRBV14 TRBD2 CASSSSGASNEQFF TGTGCCAGCAGCTCCAGCGGGGCCTCCAATGAGCAGTTCTTC
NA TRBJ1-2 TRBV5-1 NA CASSLTQALANYGYTF TGCGCCAGCAGCTTGACGCAGGCTTTAGCTAACTATGGCTACACCTTC
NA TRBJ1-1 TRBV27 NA CASSYPGSEAFF TGTGCCAGCAGTTATCCGGGCTCTGAAGCTTTCTTT
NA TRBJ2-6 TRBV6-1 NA CASSEAGGTGANVLTF TGTGCCAGCAGTGAAGCGGGGGGTACTGGGGCCAACGTCCTGACTTTC